The 8 T cell receptor beta chains listed next were all sequenced from one sample in a study of T cells in localized non-small cell lung cancer. Sequenced by immunoSEQ multiplex PCR; TCRdb stores in-frame clones only, minus some. The sample includes about 25,000 clones, 88% of them seen just once. The sample was peripheral blood mononuclear cells, taken before any cancer treatment. The receptors were sampled from a woman aged 35 to 69 with stage III lung adenocarcinoma.

The gene calls are TRBV10-3 and TRBJ1-1, with TRBD1 as a possible D gene (6 bases). Germline V CDR1 and CDR2: ENHRY, SYGVKD. This CDR3 has 14 residues. V was trimmed by 3 bases and J by 4 bases, leaving 12 bases between them. This CDR3 is CAISDETGSTEAFF. CDR3 coding DNA: TGTGCCATCAGTGACGAGACAGGATCCACTGAAGCTTTCTTT.

CDR3 nucleotides: TGTGCCAGCAGCCCCGCGACAGGGGCTGGCTACACCTTC. Amino acids: CASSPATGAGYTF. The genes are TRBV11-2 and TRBJ1-2; TRBD1 aligns across 8 bases. Germline V gene lookup returns CDR1 SGHAT and CDR2 FQNNGV. CDR3 length: 13 amino acids. J was trimmed by 7 bases and V by 5 bases; bases with no gene match: 6. Filled out from reference TRBV11-2 and TRBJ1-2, the complete variable domain reads EAGVAQSPRYKIIEKRQSVAFWCNPISGHATLYWYQQILGQGPKLLIQFQNNGVVDDSQLPKDRFSAERLKGVDSTLKIQPAKLEDSAVYLCASSPATGAGYTFGSGTRLTVV.

V and J are TRBV5-1 and TRBJ2-1; D is possibly TRBD1 (6 bases). From germline, CDR1 is SGHRS and CDR2 YFSETQ. The CDR3 length is 13 residues. With 4 bases removed from V and 12 bases from J, the gap between germline ends came to 17 bases. DNA of the CDR3: TGCGCCAGCAGCGACTCCGTACAGGGTGGGCAGTTCTTC. This codes for CASSDSVQGGQFF.

The chain uses TRBV11-2 and TRBJ1-2; 7 bases line up with TRBD1. J gave up 5 bases and V 2 bases, and 2 bases lay outside the gene matches. The CDR3 loop spans 13 amino acids. Per germline, CDR1 SGHAT and CDR2 FQNNGV. CDR3 sequence: CASSLSGGYGYTF. The CDR3 DNA sequence: TGTGCCAGCAGCTTATCAGGGGGTTATGGCTACACCTTC. Variable domain in full (rest from reference TRBV11-2 and TRBJ1-2): EAGVAQSPRYKIIEKRQSVAFWCNPISGHATLYWYQQILGQGPKLLIQFQNNGVVDDSQLPKDRFSAERLKGVDSTLKIQPAKLEDSAVYLCASSLSGGYGYTFGSGTRLTVV.

The genes are TRBV5-1 and TRBJ1-1, with D unclear. Per the germline V gene, CDR1 is SGHRS and CDR2 is YFSETQ. The CDR3 has 13 amino acids. The germline V and J ends were trimmed by 0 bases and 5 bases, with 8 bases remaining between them. This CDR3 is CASSLVGSTEAFF. The CDR3 nucleotides are TGCGCCAGCAGCTTGGTGGGGAGTACTGAAGCTTTCTTT.

The rearrangement links TRBV6-5 to TRBJ1-5; the D is unclear. Between the trimmed V and J ends, which lost 2 bases and 9 bases, there was a span of 14 bases. The CDR3 runs 14 residues. Germline V CDR1 and CDR2: MNHEY, SVGAGI. The CDR3: CASSYGTAARPQHF. CDR3 DNA sequence: TGTGCCAGCAGTTACGGCACAGCCGCCCGGCCCCAGCATTTT.

V usage is TRBV7-2 and J usage is TRBJ2-2, with 12 bases fitting TRBD2. This CDR3 contains 17 residues. The trim removed 1 base at V and 6 bases at J, leaving 6 bases unmatched. Per the germline V gene, CDR1 is SGHTA and CDR2 is FQGNSA. CDR3 region: CASSLVASGGASGELFF. As DNA, the CDR3 is TGTGCCAGCAGCTTAGTGGCTAGCGGGGGGGCTTCCGGGGAGCTGTTTTTT.

V is TRBV9 and J is TRBJ2-2; TRBD2 aligns across 7 bases. In germline, CDR1 is SGDLS, CDR2 YYNGEE. With 3 bases clipped from V and 6 bases from J, the junction kept 5 bases outside the gene matches. The length of the CDR3 is 14 residues. The CDR3 sequence is CASSARTSPGELFF. CDR3 DNA: TGTGCCAGCAGCGCGAGGACTAGTCCCGGGGAGCTGTTTTTT.